This passage covers 5 T cell receptor beta chains from one sample sequenced in a study of follicular helper T cells after annual influenza vaccination. Specified time point: 2014-2015 season, pre-vaccination. Some clones are missing from TCRdb's copy, which holds only in-frame ones; the method was immunoSEQ multiplex PCR. Among about 13,000 clones, 84% were seen once, and the ten largest hold about 0.27%. Specimen: CXCR5- memory CD4+ T cells sorted from blood, collected on the day of influenza vaccination. These receptors all stem from an adult who received the influenza vaccine.

The V and J genes are TRBV30 and TRBJ1-1, with 10 positions matching TRBD1. The V gene's germline CDR1 is GTSNPN and CDR2 SVGIG (reference sequence). With 2 bases clipped from V and 1 base from J, the junction kept 7 bases outside the gene matches. The CDR3 runs to 16 residues. The CDR3 region has the DNA TGTGCCTGGAGTCCTTCGAGGACAGGGGGGAACACTGAAGCTTTCTTT. This translates into CAWSPSRTGGNTEAFF. Filled out from reference TRBV30 and TRBJ1-1, the complete variable domain reads SQTIHQWPATLVQPVGSPLSLECTVEGTSNPNLYWYRQAAGRGLQLLFYSVGIGQISSEVPQNLSASRPQDRQFILSSKKLLLSDSGFYLCAWSPSRTGGNTEAFFGQGTRLTVV.

The gene calls are TRBV18 and TRBJ2-4; 8 bases line up with TRBD1. With 3 bases clipped from V and 6 bases from J, the junction kept 7 bases outside the gene matches. The CDR3 is 15 amino acids. Germline CDR1 KGHSH, CDR2 LQKENI. DNA for the CDR3: TGTGCCAGCTCACCGGCGACAGGGGTGGTAAACATTCAGTACTTC. It yields the protein CASSPATGVVNIQYF.

This chain uses TRBV4-3 with TRBJ2-3; D unresolved. The CDR3 runs 17 residues. Germline CDR1 reads LGHNA; CDR2 reads YSLEER. V lost 0 bases and J 2 bases, leaving 15 bases between the germline ends. The CDR3 region has the DNA TGCGCCAGCAGCCAAGACGCCGGGCCTCATCCCACAGATACGCAGTATTTT. This encodes CASSQDAGPHPTDTQYF.

The chain is built from TRBV4-3 and TRBJ2-1; a possible D gene is TRBD1 (6 bases). Germline CDR1 reads LGHNA; CDR2 reads YSLEER. The length of the CDR3 is 14 residues. V lost 0 bases and J lost 7, with 10 bases in between. CDR3 protein: CASSQEIGGNEQFF. The CDR3 DNA is TGCGCCAGCAGCCAAGAGATAGGGGGTAATGAGCAGTTCTTC.

The chain is built from TRBV28 and TRBJ2-7; D not resolved. The V and J ends lost 5 bases and 4 bases respectively, with 6 bases between them. Germline loops: CDR1 MDHEN, CDR2 SYDVKM. This CDR3 comprises 11 residues. The CDR3 nucleotides read TGTGCCAGCAGTCACCAGTACGAGCAGTACTTC. Translating it yields CASSHQYEQYF.